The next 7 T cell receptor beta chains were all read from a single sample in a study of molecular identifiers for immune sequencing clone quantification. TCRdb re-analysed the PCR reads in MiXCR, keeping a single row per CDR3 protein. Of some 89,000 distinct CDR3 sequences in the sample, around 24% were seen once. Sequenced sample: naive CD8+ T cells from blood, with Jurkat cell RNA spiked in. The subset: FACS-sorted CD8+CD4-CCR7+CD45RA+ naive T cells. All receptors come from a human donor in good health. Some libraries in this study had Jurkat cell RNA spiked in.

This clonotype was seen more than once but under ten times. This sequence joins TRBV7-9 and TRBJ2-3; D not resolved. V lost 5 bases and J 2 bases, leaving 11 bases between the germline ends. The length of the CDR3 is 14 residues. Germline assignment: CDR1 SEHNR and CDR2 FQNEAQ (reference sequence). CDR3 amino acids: CASSPWSSTDTQYF. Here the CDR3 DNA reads TGTGCCAGCAGCCCCTGGAGTTCCACAGATACGCAGTATTTT.

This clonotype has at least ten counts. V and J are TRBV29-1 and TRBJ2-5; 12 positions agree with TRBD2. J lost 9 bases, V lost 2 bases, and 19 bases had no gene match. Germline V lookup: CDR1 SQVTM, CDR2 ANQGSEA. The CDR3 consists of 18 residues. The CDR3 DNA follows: TGCAGCGTTGAAATCCTGACTAGCGGGGGCCACGAAGGGTGGGCCCAGTACTTC. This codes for CSVEILTSGGHEGWAQYF.

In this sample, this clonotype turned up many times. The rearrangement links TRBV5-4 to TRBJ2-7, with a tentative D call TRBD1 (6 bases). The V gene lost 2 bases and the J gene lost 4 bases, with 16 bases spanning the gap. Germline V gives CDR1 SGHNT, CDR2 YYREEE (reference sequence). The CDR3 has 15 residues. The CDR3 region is CASSFGIGTSYEQYF. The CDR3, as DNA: TGTGCCAGCAGCTTTGGTATCGGGACATCTTACGAGCAGTACTTC. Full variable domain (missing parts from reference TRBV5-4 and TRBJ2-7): ETGVTQSPTHLIKTRGQQVTLRCSSQSGHNTVSWYQQALGQGPQFIFQYYREEENGRGNFPPRFSGLQFPNYSSELNVNALELDDSALYLCASSFGIGTSYEQYFGPGTRLTVT.

The CDR3 loop is CASSSRQGVGELFF. The CDR3 region has the DNA TGTGCCAGCAGCTCGCGACAGGGCGTAGGGGAGCTGTTTTTT. This chain joins TRBV7-9 and TRBJ2-2; TRBD1 matches at 7 bases. Trimming at V came to 4 bases and at J to 8 bases, leaving 7 bases not matched to a gene. Germline V lookup: CDR1 SEHNR, CDR2 FQNEAQ (reference sequence). The CDR3 length is 14 residues.

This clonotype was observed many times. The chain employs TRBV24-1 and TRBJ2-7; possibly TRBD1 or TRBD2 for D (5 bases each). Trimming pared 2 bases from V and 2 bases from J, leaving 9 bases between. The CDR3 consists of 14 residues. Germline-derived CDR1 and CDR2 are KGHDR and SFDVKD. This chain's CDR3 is CATSDSGRAYEQYF. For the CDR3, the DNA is TGTGCCACCAGTGATTCGGGACGGGCCTACGAGCAGTACTTC.

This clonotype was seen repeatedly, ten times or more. CDR3 residues: CASSLTKSRESGNTIYF. CDR3 DNA sequence: TGTGCCAGCAGCTTAACGAAAAGCAGGGAGTCCGGAAACACCATATATTTT. The J gene is TRBJ1-3, the V gene TRBV7-3; possible D gene TRBD1, 5 bases. CDR1 is SGHTA, CDR2 FQGTGA, per germline. This CDR3 has 17 amino acids. Trimming took off 0 bases at V and 4 bases at J, with 16 bases between the two ends.

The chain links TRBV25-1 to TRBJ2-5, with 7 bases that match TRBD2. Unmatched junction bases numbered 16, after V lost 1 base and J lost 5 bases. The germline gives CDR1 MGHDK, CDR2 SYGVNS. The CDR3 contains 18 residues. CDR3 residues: CASSEFSRELVSLETQYF. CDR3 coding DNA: TGTGCCAGCAGTGAATTTTCGCGGGAGTTAGTATCGTTGGAGACCCAGTACTTC.